This T cell receptor (beta chain) was recorded in a study of cytomegalovirus exposure and HLA in healthy donors. Study observations and caveats: In an earlier analysis, productive rearrangement rates for most beta V segments clustered near 87% or 30%. While the bulk of TCR sequences proved rare, some public TCRs turned up in many donors. Some V segments could not be told apart, so they were left out, TRBV6-2 and TRBV6-3 among them. In vitro experiments confirmed that a few CMV-associated chains were specific for CMV antigens.

Per the germline V gene, CDR1 is MNHEY and CDR2 is SMNVEV (reference sequence). CDR3 length: 13 residues. The V end lost 10 bases, the J end lost 8 bases, and 17 bases lay between the germline ends. PCR was performed using 60 Vbeta and 13 Jbeta primers. Profiled with immunoSEQ multiplex PCR; TCRdb holds only in-frame clones, not every one. The data show around 150,000 clones, with 75% to 85% seen just once and 3% to 4% held by the top ten. On this clone: Its antigen remains unidentified.

The clonotype originates from a human donor in good health. Sequencing was performed on PBMCs. The chain couples TRBV27 to TRBJ2-2; D is possibly TRBD1 (5 bases). CDR3 DNA sequence: TGTGCCACTGCGGACACCTTAGTTGGGGAGCTGTTTTTT. Protein product: CATADTLVGELFF.